What follows are 29 T cell receptor beta chains derived from one specimen sequenced in a study of blood T cell repertoires in COVID-19. Clones were sequenced by immunoSEQ multiplex PCR, and TCRdb holds only the in-frame ones, with some missing. The table has more than 300,000 clones, approximately 89% seen once; the top ten hold about 0.86%. Source material: PBMCs or T cells enriched from blood (not recorded which). The receptors originated from a woman aged 40 to 50 who had been exposed to COVID-19.

The genes are TRBV18 and TRBJ2-1, with a possible D match to TRBD1 (5 bases). With 5 bases removed from V and 0 bases from J, the gap between germline ends came to 14 bases. Germline CDR1 KGHSH, CDR2 LQKENI. The CDR3 is made up of 16 amino acids. The CDR3 region is CASSKDTASSYNEQFF. CDR3 coding DNA: TGTGCCAGCTCAAAGGACACAGCCAGCTCCTACAATGAGCAGTTCTTC.

The rearrangement links TRBV13 to TRBJ1-2; D unresolved. V was shortened by 7 bases and J by 4 bases, with 16 bases between the two germline ends. Germline assignment: CDR1 PRHDT and CDR2 FYEKMQ (reference sequence). There are 14 residues in the CDR3. This chain's CDR3 is CASTLKWRGYGYTF. The CDR3 nucleotides are TGTGCCAGCACCCTAAAATGGCGGGGCTATGGCTACACCTTC.

The chain links TRBV7-5 to TRBJ2-7; TRBD1 was called by the table and not checked on the DNA. TRBV7-5 is described as a pseudogene. This CDR3 region has 16 residues. The CDR3 DNA reads TGTGCCAGAACAGGGTCGGTTCTCCCACTCTCCTACGAGCAGTACTTC. This encodes CARTGSVLPLSYEQYF.

The genes are TRBV30 and TRBJ2-3; 7 bases fit TRBD2. This CDR3 region has 16 residues. From germline, CDR1 is GTSNPN and CDR2 SVGIG (reference sequence). V trimming: 1 base; J trimming: 0 bases; junction bases outside the gene matches: 7. CDR3 sequence: CAWSGETSRSTDTQYF. The CDR3 region has the DNA TGTGCCTGGAGTGGCGAGACTAGCAGAAGCACAGATACGCAGTATTTT.

This clone was seen just once. The chain links TRBV7-9 to TRBJ2-1; D is unresolved. Per the germline V gene, CDR1 is SEHNR and CDR2 is FQNEAQ (reference sequence). Trimming left V 4 bases short and J 2 bases short, with 12 bases between. CDR3 size: 15 residues. In nucleotides, the CDR3 is TGTGCCAGCAGCTCCGACCGCAGCGCCTACAATGAGCAGTTCTTC. Amino acids: CASSSDRSAYNEQFF.

This clone was seen a single time. V gene TRBV18 combines with J gene TRBJ2-3; maybe TRBD1 (6 bases). Trimming stripped 3 bases from V and 4 bases from J, with 23 bases between. Germline V gene data show CDR1 as KGHSH and CDR2 as LQKENI. The CDR3 totals 18 residues. CDR3 loop: CASSPKKYRVSYSDTQYF. CDR3 coding DNA: TGTGCCAGCTCACCGAAGAAATACAGGGTCTCATACTCAGATACGCAGTATTTT.

This chain connects TRBV12-3 or TRBV12-4 to TRBJ1-3, with 7 bases that match TRBD1. There are 12 residues in the CDR3. J was trimmed by 3 bases and V by 11 bases; bases with no gene match: 4. CDR3 nucleotide sequence: TGTGCCGCACAGGGGCGTGGAAACACCATATATTTT. This sequence encodes CAAQGRGNTIYF.

V and J are TRBV19 and TRBJ2-2, with 8 bases matching TRBD1. CDR1 and CDR2 (germline): LNHDA, SQIVND (reference sequence). The CDR3 length is 18 residues. Trimming took 3 bases from V and 5 from J; bases not matched to a gene: 14. CDR3 protein: CASSIYRGFAKTTGELFF. In DNA form, the CDR3 reads TGTGCCAGTAGTATTTACAGGGGGTTCGCAAAGACTACCGGGGAGCTGTTTTTT.

The V gene is TRBV29-1, the J gene TRBJ2-7, with D possibly being TRBD1 (5 bases). CDR3 size: 12 residues. Germline V gene lookup returns CDR1 SQVTM and CDR2 ANQGSEA. V lost 2 bases to trimming and J lost 3 bases, with 8 bases between them. The CDR3 protein is CSVEQGNYEQYF. CDR3 bases: TGCAGCGTTGAACAGGGCAACTACGAGCAGTACTTC.

This chain connects TRBV5-3 to TRBJ1-4, with D possibly TRBD1 on 6 matching bases. TRBV5-3 is marked as an open reading frame, function uncertain. The CDR3 sequence is 16 residues long. The V end was cut by 3 bases, the J end by 12 bases, with 24 bases between. The CDR3 sequence: CARSSITRGAIQELFF. The DNA of the CDR3 is TGTGCCAGAAGCTCGATCACCAGGGGCGCGATCCAGGAACTGTTTTTT.

The V and J genes are TRBV7-8 and TRBJ2-7; possible D gene TRBD1, 6 bases. V was pared by 2 bases and J by 0 bases, with 17 bases between. The CDR3 sequence is 17 residues long. Germline-derived CDR1 and CDR2 are SGHVS and FQNEAQ. The CDR3 region has the DNA TGTGCCAGCAGCTTAACTTGGGCCGCAGGGGTCTCCTACGAGCAGTACTTC. As protein: CASSLTWAAGVSYEQYF. Complete variable domain (other parts from reference TRBV7-8 and TRBJ2-7): GAGVSQSPRYKVAKRGQDVALRCDPISGHVSLFWYQQALGQGPEFLTYFQNEAQLDKSGLPSDRFFAERPEGSVSTLKIQRTQQEDSAVYLCASSLTWAAGVSYEQYFGPGTRLTVT.

V and J are TRBV6-1 and TRBJ1-5; TRBD1 matches at 8 bases. Looked up from germline, CDR1 is MNHNS and CDR2 is SASEGT. V shed 4 bases and J 6 bases; nucleotides not matched to a gene: 11. The CDR3 sequence is 16 residues long. The CDR3 sequence is CASSGRGDRLGQPQHF. In nucleotides, the CDR3 is TGTGCCAGCAGTGGGCGTGGGGACAGGTTGGGTCAGCCCCAGCATTTT.

V usage is TRBV12-5 and J usage is TRBJ1-4, with 8 positions matching TRBD1. This CDR3 has 22 amino acids. V trimming: 2 bases; J trimming: 3 bases; junction bases outside the gene matches: 23. The germline V gene encodes CDR1 LGHNT and CDR2 FRNRAP. CDR3 protein: CASGLLSPPGQVPGGSNEKLFF. CDR3 DNA sequence: TGTGCTAGTGGTTTGCTATCACCTCCGGGACAGGTACCCGGAGGGTCTAATGAAAAACTGTTTTTT.

V and J are TRBV7-9 and TRBJ1-4, with a possible D match to TRBD1 (6 bases). Germline V lookup: CDR1 SEHNR, CDR2 FQNEAQ (reference sequence). V was cut by 7 bases and J by 5 bases, with 17 bases left in between. The CDR3 loop spans 15 amino acids. The CDR3 is CASTSWTDQNEKLFF. In DNA, the CDR3 is TGTGCCAGCACCTCATGGACAGACCAGAATGAAAAACTGTTTTTT. Using reference TRBV7-9 and TRBJ1-4 for the parts outside the CDR3, the full variable domain is DTGVSQNPRHKITKRGQNVTFRCDPISEHNRLYWYRQTLGQGPEFLTYFQNEAQLEKSRLLSDRFSAERPKGSFSTLEIQRTEQGDSAMYLCASTSWTDQNEKLFFGSGTQLSVL.

The rearrangement links TRBV3-1 (or the pseudogene TRBV3-2) to TRBJ2-1; 11 nucleotides match TRBD2. The V segment lost 7 bases and the J segment 9 bases; nucleotides outside the gene matches: 11. The CDR3 extends over 15 amino acids. Per the germline V gene, CDR1 is LGHDT and CDR2 is YNNKEL (reference sequence). CDR3 loop: CASTNLAGGAGEQFF. The CDR3, as DNA: TGTGCCAGCACCAACCTAGCGGGGGGTGCTGGTGAGCAGTTCTTC.

This clone showed up just once. V gene TRBV7-2 combines with J gene TRBJ2-7; no clear D. This CDR3 region has 14 residues. Germline V gene lookup returns CDR1 SGHTA and CDR2 FQGNSA. Trimming pared 6 bases from V and 2 bases from J, leaving 14 bases between. CDR3 amino acids: CASRTPGGPYEQYF. DNA for the CDR3: TGTGCCAGCAGGACACCAGGTGGTCCCTACGAGCAGTACTTC.

This clone came up once. The chain uses TRBV7-2 and TRBJ2-1, with 9 positions matching TRBD2. Germline V gene data show CDR1 as SGHTA and CDR2 as FQGNSA. This CDR3 contains 15 residues. J was trimmed by 4 bases and V by 6 bases; bases with no gene match: 7. The CDR3 sequence: CASSRETSGYNEQFF. For the CDR3, the DNA is TGTGCCAGCAGTCGTGAGACTAGCGGATACAATGAGCAGTTCTTC.

This clone was counted a single time. The J gene is TRBJ1-4, the V gene TRBV10-2; a weak D match, TRBD1 (6 bases). Germline lookup yields CDR1 WSHSY and CDR2 SAAADI. Trimming removed 6 bases at V and 4 bases at J, with 12 bases between. The CDR3 loop spans 14 amino acids. CDR3 sequence reads: CASRAQGFNEKLFF. CDR3 bases: TGCGCCAGCAGAGCACAGGGCTTTAATGAAAAACTGTTTTTT.

The chain employs TRBV3-1 (or the pseudogene TRBV3-2) and TRBJ1-2; unclear D gene. With 2 bases removed from V and 4 bases from J, the gap between germline ends came to 11 bases. From germline, CDR1 is LGHDT and CDR2 YNNKEL (reference sequence). The CDR3 sequence is 14 residues long. CDR3 nucleotides: TGTGCCAGCAGCCAACGCGCCTTGGTCTATGGCTACACCTTC. Amino acid sequence: CASSQRALVYGYTF.

This clone was counted a few times. The CDR3 region is CASSPDRDESYRNQPQHF. The CDR3 bases are TGTGCCAGCAGCCCGGACAGGGATGAGAGTTATCGCAATCAGCCCCAGCATTTT. V and J are TRBV7-2 and TRBJ1-5; 8 nucleotides agree with TRBD1. CDR1 SGHTA and CDR2 FQGNSA come from the germline V gene. This CDR3 has 18 residues. The junction had 14 bases not matched to a gene; V was cut back by 5 bases and J by 2 bases.

This clone was observed a single time. The J gene is TRBJ2-7, the V gene TRBV2, with 11 bases identical to TRBD2. CDR3 length equals 13 residues. With V trimmed by 9 bases and J by 3 bases, 4 bases remained unmatched. From germline, CDR1 is SNHLY and CDR2 FYNNEI. Here the CDR3 reads CASSGRGLYEQYF. The CDR3 coding sequence is TGTGCCAGTAGCGGGAGGGGGCTCTACGAGCAGTACTTC.

V gene TRBV9 combines with J gene TRBJ1-2; D remains ambiguous. Trimming stripped 4 bases from V and 5 bases from J, with 12 bases between. The CDR3 has 13 amino acids. Germline-derived CDR1 and CDR2 are SGDLS and YYNGEE. CDR3 nucleotides: TGTGCCAGCAGCCAAGACACATCGTATGGCTACACCTTC. Amino acid sequence: CASSQDTSYGYTF.

The gene calls are TRBV7-6 and TRBJ2-2; TRBD1 is a possible D gene (5 bases). V was clipped by 0 bases and J by 5 bases, with 13 bases between them. CDR3 length: 16 residues. Germline lookup yields CDR1 SGHVS and CDR2 FNYEAQ. CDR3: CASSLAEGERTGELFF. The CDR3 nucleotides are TGTGCCAGCAGCTTAGCGGAAGGGGAAAGGACCGGGGAGCTGTTTTTT.

The chain uses TRBV5-5 and TRBJ2-3, with 10 bases identical to TRBD2. Germline assignment: CDR1 SGHKS and CDR2 YYEKEE (reference sequence). V was clipped by 2 bases and J by 2 bases; unmatched bases: 8. The CDR3 contains 17 residues. CDR3 protein: CASSLHVAGGVTDTQYF. In DNA form, the CDR3 reads TGTGCCAGCAGCTTACATGTAGCGGGGGGCGTCACAGATACGCAGTATTTT.

The chain is built from TRBV30 and TRBJ2-5, with a possible D match to TRBD1 (5 bases). The CDR3 is 14 amino acids. With 3 bases removed from V and 1 base from J, the gap between germline ends came to 12 bases. The germline gives CDR1 GTSNPN, CDR2 SVGIG (reference sequence). The CDR3 DNA is TGTGCCTGGAGCGACATTGGGGCCCAAGAGACCCAGTACTTC. The encoded protein is CAWSDIGAQETQYF.

The genes are TRBV11-3 and TRBJ1-6, with a possible D match to TRBD1 (6 bases). CDR1 is SGHNT, CDR2 YENEEA, per germline. V lost 2 bases to trimming and J lost 7 bases, with 18 bases between them. The CDR3 runs 17 residues. The CDR3 sequence: CASSLSLSGGMNSPLHF. The CDR3 DNA is TGTGCCAGCAGCTTATCCCTGTCGGGGGGCATGAATTCACCCCTCCACTTT.

The chain has TRBV2 and TRBJ2-1; D may be TRBD1 (5 bases). Trimming left V 1 base short and J 9 bases short, with 13 bases between. CDR1 and CDR2 from the germline V gene are SNHLY and FYNNEI. CDR3 size: 14 residues. CDR3 sequence reads: CASSEVLRGAEQFF. The CDR3 region has the DNA TGTGCCAGCAGTGAAGTTCTTCGTGGGGCTGAGCAGTTCTTC.

This chain joins TRBV24-1 and TRBJ2-1, with D maybe TRBD2 (5 bases). This CDR3 has 15 residues. Germline assignment: CDR1 KGHDR and CDR2 SFDVKD. Trimming stripped 4 bases from V and 7 bases from J, with 16 bases between. CDR3 nucleotides: TGTGCCACCAGTGACCAAATCACCCGGGGAAATGAGCAGTTCTTC. As protein: CATSDQITRGNEQFF.

The chain carries TRBV18 and TRBJ2-1; 12 bases line up with TRBD2. The germline gives CDR1 KGHSH, CDR2 LQKENI. V lost 6 bases, J lost 5 bases, and 14 bases stayed unmatched. This CDR3 has 18 residues. The CDR3 spells CASSRLAGAPTDNNEQFF. The CDR3 nucleotides read TGTGCCAGCTCCCGACTAGCGGGGGCGCCAACGGACAACAATGAGCAGTTCTTC.